Listed here are 9 T cell receptor beta chains from one sample, sequenced in a study of early T cells in non-severe SARS-CoV-2 infection. TCRdb redid the calling of the 5' RACE reads with MiXCR, one entry per CDR3 protein. There are around 57,000 distinct CDR3 sequences in the sample; around 13% occur only once, and 4.4% lies in the top ten. What was sequenced was whole blood. The origin of the receptors is an adult who was a healthcare worker with PCR-confirmed SARS-CoV-2 infection or an uninfected control (not recorded which).

The CDR3 is CASSKAGTSGGARYNEQFF. The DNA of the CDR3 is TGTGCCAGCAGCAAAGCGGGGACTAGCGGGGGGGCCAGGTACAATGAGCAGTTCTTC. The rearrangement links TRBV21-1 to TRBJ2-1; TRBD2, the table's D call, lacks a check against the DNA. TRBV21-1 is a known pseudogene. The CDR3 extends over 19 amino acids.

This clonotype was seen repeatedly, ten times or more. The CDR3 nucleotides read TGTGCCAGCAGCGTAGCATCAGGACGGGGGCAGGAAGCTTTCTTT. Encoded protein: CASSVASGRGQEAFF. The chain recombines TRBV9 with TRBJ1-1; D possibly corresponds to TRBD1 (6 bases). Trimming left V 0 bases short and J 8 bases short, with 17 bases between. The CDR3 consists of 15 residues. CDR1 and CDR2 from the germline V gene are SGDLS and YYNGEE.

At least ten counts were recorded for this clonotype. The V gene is TRBV18, the J gene TRBJ2-1; 11 bases are shared with TRBD2. The CDR3 is 16 amino acids. Germline V gene sequence: CDR1 KGHSH, CDR2 LQKENI. Trimming cost V 6 bases and J 7 bases; bases outside gene matches: 11. CDR3 in DNA: TGTGCCAGCTCGTCCCTGCTAGCGGGGGGTAGTAATGAGCAGTTCTTC. The encoded protein is CASSSLLAGGSNEQFF.

This clonotype was observed many times. The gene calls are TRBV6-6 and TRBJ1-2; D unclear. This CDR3 is built from 11 residues. In germline, CDR1 is MNHNY, CDR2 SVGAGI (reference sequence). Trimming removed 11 bases from V and 4 bases from J, with 11 bases in between. The DNA for the CDR3 is TGTGCCGGGTCCGAAGGCTATGGCTACACCTTC. This encodes CAGSEGYGYTF.

This clonotype was recorded many times. The chain employs TRBV7-2 and TRBJ2-1, with D maybe TRBD2 (5 bases). Looked up from germline, CDR1 is SGHTA and CDR2 is FQGNSA. The ends were cut back, 5 bases at V and 4 bases at J, with 15 bases in the middle. This CDR3 has 15 residues. The DNA of the CDR3 is TGTGCCAGCAGCCTGTTTGCCCCGGGATACAATGAGCAGTTCTTC. Amino acids: CASSLFAPGYNEQFF.

This clonotype was counted many times. The rearrangement joins TRBV11-2 to TRBJ2-1; D gene uncertain. Germline V gene sequence: CDR1 SGHAT, CDR2 FQNNGV. The CDR3 is 13 amino acids. The V end was cut by 3 bases, the J end by 7 bases, with 10 bases between. The CDR3 here is CASSFTGTNEQFF. The DNA for the CDR3 is TGTGCCAGCAGCTTTACCGGAACAAATGAGCAGTTCTTC.

This clonotype was detected a few times. The rearrangement links TRBV20-1 to TRBJ2-7, with D maybe TRBD1 (5 bases). V lost 1 base and J lost 3, with 10 bases in between. CDR1 is DFQATT, CDR2 SNEGSKA, per germline (reference sequence). The CDR3 loop spans 13 amino acids. CDR3 protein: CSARAQGYYEQYF. CDR3 nucleotide sequence: TGCAGTGCTAGAGCGCAGGGCTACTACGAGCAGTACTTC.

This clonotype showed up many times. The V call is TRBV28, the J call TRBJ1-1; no definite D call. V shed 10 bases and J shed 11 bases, with 17 bases lying between them. The CDR3 is 11 amino acids. Germline V lookup: CDR1 MDHEN, CDR2 SYDVKM. The CDR3 nucleotides are TGTGCCATCATCGGGGAGGATTGGGCTTTCTTT. The encoded protein is CAIIGEDWAFF.

The chain uses TRBV28 and TRBJ2-3; a weak D match, TRBD1 (5 bases). This CDR3 region has 11 residues. V dropped 8 bases and J dropped 6 bases, with 9 bases sitting between them. Germline CDR1 reads MDHEN; CDR2 reads SYDVKM. The CDR3 DNA reads TGTGCCAGCGGATACAGGGATACGCAGTATTTT. Translated: CASGYRDTQYF.